The subject of this entry is one TCR beta chain. The antigen is not known. The data were taken from a study of cytomegalovirus exposure and HLA in healthy donors. The study's findings and limits: In an earlier analysis, about 90% or about 30%: the productive usage of most TCR beta V segments. Through in vitro validation, three CMV-associated chains were shown to be specific for CMV antigens. The HLA-A and HLA-B alleles of most subjects were reportedly predicted accurately from TCR beta sequences.

The junction had 6 bases not matched to a gene; V was cut back by 5 bases and J by 6 bases. Germline values: CDR1 SGHTA, CDR2 FQGNSA. The CDR3 runs to 14 residues. With 60 Vbeta and 13 Jbeta primers, the PCR was carried out. The data were produced by immunoSEQ multiplex PCR, yet TCRdb's version contains in-frame clones alone and is incomplete. The table includes about 130,000 clones, roughly 74% detected once. Sequencing used PBMCs. The J gene is TRBJ2-7, the V gene TRBV7-2, with 11 bases lining up with TRBD1. This sequence originates from a male donor in good health and CMV-seronegative. CDR3 in amino acids: CASSQDRGRGEQYF. DNA of the CDR3: TGTGCCAGCAGCCAGGACAGGGGGCGAGGCGAGCAGTACTTC.